This T cell receptor beta chain was sequenced for a study of T cells in Graves' hyperthyroidism and ophthalmopathy. TCR beta CDR3 regions were amplified from RNA. The HTBI primer set drove a first-round RT-PCR of the TCR CDR3. TCRdb re-analysed the multiplex PCR reads in MiXCR, keeping a single row per CDR3 protein. The data show hundreds of thousands of distinct CDR3 sequences, around a fifth seen once. The CDR3 loop spans 18 amino acids. Germline V gene lookup returns CDR1 SGHTA and CDR2 FQGNSA. Trimming pared 1 base from V and 1 base from J, leaving 17 bases between. The sequenced sample was blood. The TCR comes from a woman aged 70-85 years with Graves' ophthalmopathy. The chain is built from TRBV7-2 and TRBJ2-4; TRBD2 is a possible D gene (7 bases). CDR3 bases: TGTGCCAGCAGCTTAGGTTCTAGGGGGGGCACGGCCAAAAACATTCAGTACTTC. Its translation is CASSLGSRGGTAKNIQYF.